This TCR beta chain was retrieved from a study of shared clonotypes between healthy human individuals. Whole-study context: Per-donor plates numbered three CD4 naive, three CD4 memory, two CD8 naive and one CD8 memory. Findings and limits, study-wide: With several donors compared, around 5.4% of naive CD4 clonotypes were shared. The sole specimen, blood, was sampled, and tissue repertoires likely differ.

This clone was detected only a few times. The target antigen is unknown. The input for sorted-subset replicate PCRs was around 200 ng DNA, tens of thousands of T cell genomes. The repertoire was sequenced with immunoSEQ multiplex PCR; TCRdb's copy has only in-frame clones and lacks some. The sample yields about 1.1 million clones, 77% seen once. This CDR3 spans 15 amino acids. Losses at the gene ends were 3 bases for V and 5 bases for J; bases not matched to a gene: 7. Germline V gene sequence: CDR1 SSHAT, CDR2 FNYEAQ (reference sequence). The sample taken for sequencing was memory CD4+ T cells from PBMCs. Sample subset: CD45RA-negative fraction. The gene calls are TRBV7-7 and TRBJ2-5; 9 bases agree with TRBD1. The TCR comes from a man between 18 and 35 years old in good health. Some clones in this sample may be carry-over from other donors' samples. CDR3 nucleotides: TGTGCCAGCAGCTTTGGTCCAGACAGGGGGGAGACCCAGTACTTC. This gives the protein CASSFGPDRGETQYF.